This passage covers 17 T cell receptor beta chains from one sample sequenced in a study of blood T cells in healthy people across ages. It was with a sample-barcoded 5' primer and a J-beta primer mix that a second PCR of roughly 7 to 12 cycles was run. TCRdb reanalysed the 5' RACE reads using MiXCR and keeps one entry per CDR3 protein. The data hold 1 million to 1.2 million distinct CDR3 sequences, with roughly two fifths observed a single time. The source material was blood. These receptors were taken from a man between 18 and 29 years old in good health.

Note on this clonotype: Germline and junction disagree at one end, which may indicate a read error. V and J are TRBV29-1 and TRBJ1-1; 9 bases are shared with TRBD1. Germline CDR1 reads SQVTM; CDR2 reads ANQGSEA. The CDR3 sequence is 12 residues long. The CDR3 sequence is CSVRTGATEPFF. The CDR3 coding sequence is TGCAGCGTCAGGACAGGGGCCACTGAACCTTTCTTT.

This clonotype turned up a few times. The rearrangement uses TRBV18 and TRBJ2-2; D remains unclear. Germline V gives CDR1 KGHSH, CDR2 LQKENI. Trimming removed 1 base from V and 1 base from J, with 13 bases in between. This CDR3 has 17 amino acids. CDR3 nucleotides: TGTGCCAGCTCACCACGTGGGCTCCAGATGAACACCGGGGAGCTGTTTTTT. Encoded protein: CASSPRGLQMNTGELFF.

This clonotype was observed a few times. The chain has TRBV7-2 and TRBJ2-3; 7 bases map to TRBD1. Per germline, CDR1 SGHTA and CDR2 FQGNSA. V trimming: 6 bases; J trimming: 3 bases; junction bases outside the gene matches: 6. This CDR3 spans 14 amino acids. The CDR3 protein is CASRYHRGTDTQYF. CDR3 bases: TGTGCCAGCAGGTATCACAGGGGAACAGATACGCAGTATTTT.

The V call is TRBV3-1, the J call TRBJ2-5, with 13 bases aligning to TRBD2. Looked up from germline, CDR1 is LGHDT and CDR2 is YNNKEL (reference sequence). The V segment lost 1 base and the J segment 0 bases; nucleotides outside the gene matches: 5. The CDR3 length is 18 residues. Written as DNA, the CDR3 is TGTGCCAGCAGCCAAGGGACTAGCGGGGGACCGTACCAAGAGACCCAGTACTTC. Translating gives CASSQGTSGGPYQETQYF.

This clonotype was recorded a few times. A junction boundary mismatches the germline segment, possibly from a read error. The gene calls are TRBV12-3 or TRBV12-4 and TRBJ2-3; TRBD2 agrees at 9 bases. The CDR3 sequence is 15 residues long. The CDR3 loop reads CASSFGGGAKDAQYF. As DNA, the CDR3 is TGTGCCAGCAGTTTTGGCGGGGGGGCCAAAGATGCGCAGTATTTT.

This clonotype was recorded a few times. The genes are TRBV7-2 and TRBJ1-2, with TRBD1 matching over 8 bases. The V gene end was trimmed by 5 bases and the J gene end by 1 base; junction bases not matched to a gene: 6. This CDR3 comprises 15 residues. CDR1 is SGHTA, CDR2 FQGNSA, per germline. In nucleotides, the CDR3 is TGTGCCAGCAGCCGCGGACAGGGTGGTAACTATGGCTACACCTTC. Encoded protein: CASSRGQGGNYGYTF.

This clonotype was found a few times. The chain employs TRBV4-2 and TRBJ2-7; D gene ambiguous. This CDR3 is 16 amino acids long. The germline V and J ends were trimmed by 0 bases and 0 bases, with 12 bases remaining between them. CDR1 and CDR2 (germline): LGHNA, YNFKEQ. CDR3 in amino acids: CASSQEVETSSYEQYF. Here the CDR3 DNA reads TGTGCCAGCAGCCAAGAAGTGGAGACGAGCTCCTACGAGCAGTACTTC.

The J gene is TRBJ1-1, the V gene TRBV18; D unclear. The ends were cut back, 2 bases at V and 4 bases at J, with 11 bases in the middle. Germline lookup yields CDR1 KGHSH and CDR2 LQKENI. The CDR3 is 14 amino acids. CDR3 DNA sequence: TGTGCCAGCTCACCATTGGATCTTGGCACTGAAGCTTTCTTT. Residues: CASSPLDLGTEAFF.

This clonotype was found a few times. The genes are TRBV2 and TRBJ1-2; a possible D gene is TRBD1 (5 bases). The CDR3 is 14 amino acids. In germline, CDR1 is SNHLY, CDR2 FYNNEI. V lost 4 bases and J lost 6, with 15 bases in between. Here the CDR3 reads CASSGFVAGNGYTF. For the CDR3, the DNA is TGTGCCAGCAGTGGGTTCGTGGCAGGGAATGGCTACACCTTC.

This clonotype was observed a handful of times. The V call is TRBV20-1, the J call TRBJ2-7; D may be TRBD2 (5 bases). Trimming took 3 bases from V and 2 from J, leaving 14 bases between them. From germline, CDR1 is DFQATT and CDR2 SNEGSKA (reference sequence). This CDR3 contains 14 residues. CDR3 loop: CSASIKGGPYEQYF. In DNA form, the CDR3 reads TGCAGTGCTAGTATTAAAGGAGGTCCCTACGAGCAGTACTTC.

V and J are TRBV6-1 and TRBJ1-3; D unresolved. There are 14 residues in the CDR3. In germline, CDR1 is MNHNS, CDR2 SASEGT. V was trimmed by 6 bases and J by 4 bases, leaving 13 bases between them. The CDR3 nucleotides read TGTGCCAGCAGCGCCGGATTTGGGGGAAACACCATATATTTT. Translated, it gives CASSAGFGGNTIYF.

The gene calls are TRBV29-1 and TRBJ1-2, with TRBD1 matching 11 bases. Germline V CDR1 and CDR2: SQVTM, ANQGSEA. J was trimmed by 2 bases and V by 7 bases; bases with no gene match: 6. This CDR3 has 14 residues. CDR3 in DNA: TGCAGCGGGTGTGGACAGGGGGCAAACTATGGCTACACCTTC. As protein: CSGCGQGANYGYTF. The entire variable domain, with the rest obtained from reference TRBV29-1 and TRBJ1-2, is as follows: SAVISQKPSRDICQRGTSLTIQCQVDSQVTMMFWYRQQPGQSLTLIATANQGSEATYESGFVIDKFPISRPNLTFSTLTVSNMSPEDSSIYLCSGCGQGANYGYTFGSGTRLTVV.

This sequence joins TRBV20-1 and TRBJ1-4; D ambiguous. Germline loops: CDR1 DFQATT, CDR2 SNEGSKA (reference sequence). The CDR3 is made up of 13 amino acids. V lost 2 bases and J 4 bases, leaving 8 bases between the germline ends. The CDR3 DNA reads TGCAGTGCTAGAATGCGGGTTAATGAAAAACTGTTTTTT. Amino acids: CSARMRVNEKLFF.

To note about this clonotype: An end of the junction differs from the germline gene, which may be a read error. The rearrangement links TRBV20-1 to TRBJ2-1, with 9 nucleotides matching TRBD1. This CDR3 is 15 amino acids long. Germline-derived CDR1 and CDR2 are DFQATT and SNEGSKA (reference sequence). CDR3 region: CSTRDREAVYNEQFF. The CDR3 DNA reads as TGCAGTACTAGGGACAGGGAAGCGGTCTACAATGAGCAGTTCTTC.

V gene TRBV29-1 combines with J gene TRBJ1-2, with 9 bases identical to TRBD1. With 2 bases clipped from V and 8 bases from J, the junction kept 6 bases outside the gene matches. Per germline, CDR1 SQVTM and CDR2 ANQGSEA. The CDR3 length is 13 residues. CDR3 DNA sequence: TGCAGCGTTGAACCCCGACAGGGGGGCGGCTACACCTTC. Translation gives CSVEPRQGGGYTF.

The V and J genes are TRBV10-3 and TRBJ1-2, with D perhaps TRBD1 (5 bases). Germline assignment: CDR1 ENHRY and CDR2 SYGVKD. This CDR3 has 12 residues. V shed 8 bases and J shed 2 bases, with 9 bases lying between them. The CDR3 sequence is CAIGEGNYGYTF. The CDR3 DNA reads as TGTGCCATCGGGGAGGGGAACTATGGCTACACCTTC.

This clonotype has a handful of counts. V is TRBV20-1 and J is TRBJ1-5; no definite D call. This CDR3 is built from 13 residues. V lost 3 bases and J 4 bases, leaving 10 bases between the germline ends. Germline lookup yields CDR1 DFQATT and CDR2 SNEGSKA (reference sequence). The CDR3 DNA is TGCAGTGCTAGTCCAGAAACTAATCAGCCCCAGCATTTT. Translating gives CSASPETNQPQHF.